These 30 T cell receptor beta chains share one sample of origin, sequenced in a study of shared clonotypes between healthy human individuals. Clones were sequenced by immunoSEQ multiplex PCR, and TCRdb holds only the in-frame ones, with some missing. The data hold some 2.1 million clones, with roughly 95% observed a single time. Input material: naive CD4+ T cells sorted from blood. Regarding subset: CD45RA+ positively selected. The receptors stem from a man between 18 and 35 years old in good health.

The chain recombines TRBV7-8 with TRBJ1-1; possibly TRBD1 for D (5 bases). Germline CDR1 SGHVS, CDR2 FQNEAQ. The V and J ends lost 5 bases and 1 base respectively, with 14 bases between them. The CDR3 runs to 15 residues. Here the CDR3 DNA reads TGTGCCAGCAGCGCTAGGGTTACAGGGAACACTGAAGCTTTCTTT. Its protein product is CASSARVTGNTEAFF.

This clone appeared once. This chain joins TRBV11-3 and TRBJ2-7, with 8 bases that match TRBD1. Germline V gives CDR1 SGHNT, CDR2 YENEEA. V gave up 4 bases and J gave up 7 bases; unmatched junction bases: 6. This CDR3 spans 13 amino acids. CDR3 in amino acids: CASSSVQGEEQYF. CDR3 sequence (DNA): TGTGCCAGCAGCTCTGTACAGGGGGAAGAGCAGTACTTC. The variable domain in full, with the rest retrieved from reference TRBV11-3 and TRBJ2-7, is EAGVVQSPRYKIIEKKQPVAFWCNPISGHNTLYWYLQNLGQGPELLIRYENEEAVDDSQLPKDRFSAERLKGVDSTLKIQPAELGDSAVYLCASSSVQGEEQYFGPGTRLTVT.

The chain combines TRBV5-1 with TRBJ2-7; tentatively, D is TRBD2 (6 bases). The germline gives CDR1 SGHRS, CDR2 YFSETQ. The V and J ends lost 4 bases and 9 bases respectively, with 23 bases between them. The CDR3 is 15 residues long. The CDR3 bases are TGCGCCAGCAGCCCCGGAGGGGCAGGTGGCTCGGGGCAGTACTTC. It yields the protein CASSPGGAGGSGQYF.

This chain connects TRBV29-1 to TRBJ2-7, with D tentatively TRBD2 (6 bases). Trimming left V 3 bases short and J 7 bases short, with 10 bases between. CDR1 and CDR2 (germline): SQVTM, ANQGSEA. CDR3 size: 11 residues. In DNA form, the CDR3 reads TGCAGCGTTGACGAAAGCGGGGAGCAGTACTTC. Residues: CSVDESGEQYF.

On this clone itself: The sample holds other DNA sequences that translate to the same CDR3. V gene TRBV30 combines with J gene TRBJ2-3, with D unresolved. Germline V CDR1 and CDR2: GTSNPN, SVGIG (reference sequence). The CDR3 is 14 residues long. V lost 0 bases and J 0 bases, leaving 7 bases between the germline ends. CDR3 DNA sequence: TGTGCCTGGAGTGTGGGTCTTAGCACAGATACGCAGTATTTT. Protein product: CAWSVGLSTDTQYF.

This rearrangement joins TRBV5-1 to TRBJ2-7; TRBD1 might be the D (6 bases). There are 16 residues in the CDR3. V lost 2 bases, J lost 1 base, and 16 bases lay in between. Germline CDR1 reads SGHRS; CDR2 reads YFSETQ. In DNA, the CDR3 is TGCGCCAGCAGCTTATTGGACAGCAGGGGATCCTACGAGCAGTACTTC. It encodes CASSLLDSRGSYEQYF.

This rearrangement joins TRBV27 to TRBJ1-5; TRBD1 might be the D (5 bases). The CDR3 loop spans 15 amino acids. V lost 3 bases and J lost 9, with 18 bases in between. Looked up from germline, CDR1 is MNHEY and CDR2 is SMNVEV (reference sequence). As DNA, the CDR3 is TGTGCCAGCAGTTTTAGGGCAGGGAGGGAGGGGCCCCAGCATTTT. Its translation: CASSFRAGREGPQHF.

V is TRBV28 and J is TRBJ1-4; D is perhaps TRBD1 (6 bases). CDR3 length: 15 amino acids. Germline values: CDR1 MDHEN, CDR2 SYDVKM. Trimming pared 7 bases from V and 0 bases from J, leaving 12 bases between. The CDR3 here is CASTPSGATNEKLFF. CDR3 sequence (DNA): TGTGCCAGCACCCCGTCAGGGGCAACTAATGAAAAACTGTTTTTT.

The chain links TRBV19 to TRBJ2-6, with D perhaps TRBD1 (6 bases). V was pared by 1 base and J by 2 bases, with 12 bases between. Germline-derived CDR1 and CDR2 are LNHDA and SQIVND (reference sequence). This CDR3 spans 17 amino acids. CDR3 sequence reads: CASSIGFTGTGANVLTF. The CDR3 bases are TGTGCCAGTAGTATAGGTTTTACAGGGACTGGGGCCAACGTCCTGACTTTC.

A remark on this clone: This same CDR3 is encoded by further DNA sequences in the sample. J is TRBJ2-7 and V is TRBV30, with D unclear. V was pared by 0 bases and J by 4 bases, with 4 bases between. The CDR3 spans 11 residues. CDR1 is GTSNPN, CDR2 SVGIG, per germline (reference sequence). CDR3 DNA: TGTGCCTGGAGTGTCGAATACGAGCAGTACTTC. It yields the protein CAWSVEYEQYF. Using reference TRBV30 and TRBJ2-7 for the parts outside the CDR3, the full variable domain is SQTIHQWPATLVQPVGSPLSLECTVEGTSNPNLYWYRQAAGRGLQLLFYSVGIGQISSEVPQNLSASRPQDRQFILSSKKLLLSDSGFYLCAWSVEYEQYFGPGTRLTVT.

This clone was recorded a few times. V gene TRBV6-1 combines with J gene TRBJ1-4, with TRBD1 matching 9 bases. The CDR3 runs to 14 residues. With 8 bases clipped from V and 7 bases from J, the junction kept 8 bases outside the gene matches. Germline-derived CDR1 and CDR2 are MNHNS and SASEGT. CDR3 region: CASGTGTGLEKLFF. The CDR3 DNA is TGTGCCAGCGGCACCGGGACAGGGCTTGAAAAACTGTTTTTT.

A single count supports this clone. The rearrangement joins TRBV15 to TRBJ2-5; no definite D call. Germline assignment: CDR1 LNHNV and CDR2 YYDKDF (reference sequence). V lost 3 bases and J lost 5, with 7 bases in between. The CDR3 is 12 amino acids. This CDR3 is CATSRGHETQYF. The CDR3 DNA follows: TGTGCCACCAGCAGGGGCCACGAGACCCAGTACTTC.

V and J are TRBV6-6 and TRBJ2-1; perhaps TRBD1 as D (7 bases). The CDR3 runs to 14 residues. V was clipped by 7 bases and J by 1 base, with 11 bases between them. Germline-derived CDR1 and CDR2 are MNHNY and SVGAGI (reference sequence). In DNA form, the CDR3 reads TGTGCCAGCAACGGGGGACAGTCCTACAATGAGCAGTTCTTC. Translating gives CASNGGQSYNEQFF.

The chain links TRBV18 to TRBJ1-4; D may be TRBD1 (6 bases). CDR1 is KGHSH, CDR2 LQKENI, per germline. Trimming removed 3 bases from V and 7 bases from J, with 15 bases in between. The CDR3 sequence is 15 residues long. In DNA, the CDR3 is TGTGCCAGCTCACCTACACAGGGCATGGGTGAAAAACTGTTTTTT. Translating gives CASSPTQGMGEKLFF.

The rearrangement uses TRBV10-2 and TRBJ2-2, with D perhaps matching TRBD1 (5 bases). The CDR3 length is 15 residues. Trimming removed 4 bases from V and 4 bases from J, with 13 bases in between. Germline lookup yields CDR1 WSHSY and CDR2 SAAADI. The CDR3 bases are TGCGCCAGCAGTGGGCAGGGTTCTACCACCGGGGAGCTGTTTTTT. Translation gives CASSGQGSTTGELFF.

The chain combines TRBV28 with TRBJ2-5; D call uncertain. The V end lost 7 bases, the J end lost 3 bases, and 15 bases lay between the germline ends. The CDR3 is 14 residues long. Germline V gene sequence: CDR1 MDHEN, CDR2 SYDVKM. In DNA, the CDR3 is TGTGCCAGCACCACCCTGGCAGGTGAAGAGACCCAGTACTTC. This translates into CASTTLAGEETQYF.

CDR3 region: CASSLRSSGILKYQETQYF. In nucleotides, the CDR3 is TGTGCCAGCAGCTTAAGGTCTAGCGGGATCTTAAAGTACCAAGAGACCCAGTACTTC. The chain has TRBV7-9 and TRBJ2-5, with 9 bases matching TRBD2. The CDR3 spans 19 residues. Germline V gives CDR1 SEHNR, CDR2 FQNEAQ (reference sequence). V was pared by 2 bases and J by 0 bases, with 13 bases of the junction left unmatched.

In its sample, this clone was seen once. The chain couples TRBV25-1 to TRBJ1-1; no clear D. This CDR3 has 12 residues. Germline V gene sequence: CDR1 MGHDK, CDR2 SYGVNS. V was cut by 5 bases and J by 8 bases, with 12 bases left in between. The CDR3 loop reads CASSRGNREAFF. CDR3 in DNA: TGTGCCAGCAGTCGCGGGAACCGAGAAGCTTTCTTT.

The chain carries TRBV7-9 and TRBJ1-1; TRBD1 matches 9 bases. The V and J ends lost 5 bases and 0 bases, in that order; junction bases with no gene match: 13. CDR1 is SEHNR, CDR2 FQNEAQ, per germline (reference sequence). The CDR3 totals 18 residues. DNA of the CDR3: TGTGCCAGCAGCATCGCCGGGACAGGGATGGTCATGAACACTGAAGCTTTCTTT. It specifies CASSIAGTGMVMNTEAFF.

The V call is TRBV30, the J call TRBJ1-2; D is undetermined. V lost 4 bases, J lost 0 bases, and 6 bases lay in between. CDR1 GTSNPN and CDR2 SVGIG come from the germline V gene (reference sequence). The CDR3 contains 12 residues. CDR3 residues: CAWNWANYGYTF. In nucleotides, the CDR3 is TGTGCCTGGAATTGGGCTAACTATGGCTACACCTTC.

V usage is TRBV5-6 and J usage is TRBJ1-1; TRBD1 might be the D (6 bases). Trimming pared 0 bases from V and 3 bases from J, leaving 12 bases between. This CDR3 has 15 residues. Germline V lookup: CDR1 SGHDT, CDR2 YYEEEE. The CDR3: CASSLADRTYTEAFF. The DNA of the CDR3 is TGTGCCAGCAGCTTGGCCGACAGGACTTACACTGAAGCTTTCTTT.

The V and J genes are TRBV5-1 and TRBJ2-7; 9 nucleotides line up with TRBD2. V lost 0 bases, J lost 6 bases, and 4 bases stayed unmatched. Germline V lookup: CDR1 SGHRS, CDR2 YFSETQ. CDR3 length: 14 residues. CDR3 protein: CASSLGLAVREQYF. For the CDR3, the DNA is TGCGCCAGCAGCTTGGGACTAGCGGTACGCGAGCAGTACTTC.

This sequence joins TRBV5-4 and TRBJ2-1; 8 bases line up with TRBD2. This CDR3 is 14 amino acids long. Germline V gene data show CDR1 as SGHNT and CDR2 as YYREEE (reference sequence). The J segment lost 4 bases and the V segment lost 4 bases, leaving 4 bases of the junction unmatched. CDR3 region: CASSRGGWYNEQFF. CDR3 in DNA: TGTGCCAGCAGCCGCGGGGGGTGGTACAATGAGCAGTTCTTC.

The V and J genes are TRBV5-1 and TRBJ1-6; D gene unclear. The CDR3 contains 15 residues. Germline CDR1 is SGHRS and CDR2 is YFSETQ. V was clipped by 0 bases and J by 10 bases, with 14 bases between them. DNA of the CDR3: TGCGCCAGCAGCTTGGGGCAGCAGCAGAACTCACCCCTCCACTTT. Translated, it gives CASSLGQQQNSPLHF.

The V and J genes are TRBV5-1 and TRBJ1-5, with TRBD1 as a possible D gene (6 bases). Trimming cost V 4 bases and J 3 bases, with 11 bases left between them. This CDR3 is 14 amino acids long. CDR1 is SGHRS and CDR2 is YFSETQ in the germline V gene. DNA for the CDR3: TGCGCCAGCAGCAAGGACAGCTTCAATCAGCCCCAGCATTTT. This sequence encodes CASSKDSFNQPQHF. Looking up the rest from reference TRBV5-1 and TRBJ1-5 gives the full variable domain: KAGVTQTPRYLIKTRGQQVTLSCSPISGHRSVSWYQQTPGQGLQFLFEYFSETQRNKGNFPGRFSGRQFSNSRSEMNVSTLELGDSALYLCASSKDSFNQPQHFGDGTRLSIL.

The chain recombines TRBV5-1 with TRBJ2-1; 11 bases fit TRBD2. The CDR3 runs to 18 residues. The junction had 10 bases not matched to a gene; V was cut back by 3 bases and J by 2 bases. CDR1 SGHRS and CDR2 YFSETQ come from the germline V gene. The CDR3 loop reads CASSSAPGTSGTYNEQFF. The CDR3, as DNA: TGCGCCAGCAGCTCCGCTCCGGGGACTAGCGGAACCTACAATGAGCAGTTCTTC.

The chain combines TRBV12-5 with TRBJ1-5; D perhaps matches TRBD1 (5 bases). V shed 7 bases and J shed 3 bases, with 16 bases lying between them. There are 15 residues in the CDR3. The germline V gene has CDR1 LGHNT and CDR2 FRNRAP. This CDR3 reads CASVGQGIANQPQHF. DNA of the CDR3: TGTGCTAGTGTAGGCCAGGGTATTGCCAATCAGCCCCAGCATTTT.

V usage is TRBV7-9 and J usage is TRBJ1-5; tentatively, D is TRBD1 (5 bases). Germline CDR1 SEHNR, CDR2 FQNEAQ (reference sequence). Trimming cost V 1 base and J 4 bases, with 14 bases left between them. The CDR3 runs to 16 residues. CDR3 DNA: TGTGCCAGCAGCTTAGGGTCAGGGACGTTGAATCAGCCCCAGCATTTT. It yields the protein CASSLGSGTLNQPQHF.

The gene calls are TRBV10-1 and TRBJ2-3; D tentatively fits TRBD1 or TRBD2 (5 bases each). CDR3 length: 13 residues. The germline CDR1 and CDR2 sequences are WNHNN and SYGVQD (reference sequence). The V end lost 10 bases, the J end lost 2 bases, and 13 bases lay between the germline ends. This chain's CDR3 is CATRDGTTDTQYF. The CDR3 coding sequence is TGCGCCACCCGGGACGGCACCACAGATACGCAGTATTTT.

The chain uses TRBV6-6 and TRBJ1-1; possible D gene TRBD1, 6 bases. CDR3 length: 14 amino acids. V was pared by 2 bases and J by 1 base, with 8 bases between. Looked up from germline, CDR1 is MNHNY and CDR2 is SVGAGI (reference sequence). The CDR3 region has the DNA TGTGCCAGCAGTTACGCAGGGGCGAACACTGAAGCTTTCTTT. Translated: CASSYAGANTEAFF.